The entry below gives a single T cell receptor beta chain sequence along with its context. The record originates from a study of OX40 agonist ivuxolimab in advanced cancers. The assay was immunoSEQ multiplex PCR, and TCRdb's table has in-frame clones only and misses some. The table records about 79,000 clones, approximately 94% of them present only once. This CDR3 spans 13 amino acids. Germline lookup yields CDR1 LNHDA and CDR2 SQIVND (reference sequence). V lost 5 bases, J lost 2 bases, and 10 bases lay in between. The rearrangement links TRBV19 to TRBJ2-7; no clear D gene. The sequence came from an adult with an advanced solid tumor such as melanoma, head and neck, liver or kidney cancer. The specimen comprised CD4+ or CD8+ T cells sorted from blood, sampled in a trial of the OX40 agonist ivuxolimab. Here the CDR3 reads CASSHGVTYEQYF. Written as DNA, the CDR3 is TGTGCCAGTAGTCACGGTGTAACCTACGAGCAGTACTTC.